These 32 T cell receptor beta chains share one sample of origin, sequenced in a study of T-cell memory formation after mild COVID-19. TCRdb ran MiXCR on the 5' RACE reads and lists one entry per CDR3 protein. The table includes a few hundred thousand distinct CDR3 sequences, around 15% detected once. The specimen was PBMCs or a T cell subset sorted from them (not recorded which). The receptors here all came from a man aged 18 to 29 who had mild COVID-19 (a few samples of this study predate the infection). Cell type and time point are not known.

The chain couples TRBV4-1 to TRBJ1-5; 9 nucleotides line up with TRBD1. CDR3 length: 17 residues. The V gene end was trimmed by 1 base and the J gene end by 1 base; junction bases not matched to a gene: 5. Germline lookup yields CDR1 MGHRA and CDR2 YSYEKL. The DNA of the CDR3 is TGCGCCAGCAGCCAAGGTACAGGGGGCAGGAGCAATCAGCCCCAGCATTTT. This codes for CASSQGTGGRSNQPQHF.

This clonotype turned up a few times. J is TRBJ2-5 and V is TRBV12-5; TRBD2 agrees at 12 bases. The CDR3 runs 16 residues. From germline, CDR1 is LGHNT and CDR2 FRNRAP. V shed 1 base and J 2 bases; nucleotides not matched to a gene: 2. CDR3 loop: CASGLGGLAGQETQYF. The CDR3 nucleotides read TGTGCTAGTGGTTTGGGCGGACTAGCGGGGCAAGAGACCCAGTACTTC.

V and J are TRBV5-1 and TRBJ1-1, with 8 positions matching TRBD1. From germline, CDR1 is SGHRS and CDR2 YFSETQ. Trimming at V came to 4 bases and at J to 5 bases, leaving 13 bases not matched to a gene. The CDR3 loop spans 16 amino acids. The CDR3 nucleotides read TGCGCCAGCAGCCCCTGGACAGGGCTGGTGAGGACTGAAGCTTTCTTT. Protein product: CASSPWTGLVRTEAFF.

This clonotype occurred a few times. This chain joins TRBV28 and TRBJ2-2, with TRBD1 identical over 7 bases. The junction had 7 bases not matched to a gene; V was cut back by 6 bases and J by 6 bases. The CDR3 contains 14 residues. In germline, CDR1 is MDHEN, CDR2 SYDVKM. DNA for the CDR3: TGTGCCAGCAGCACTCGACAGGGATCCGGGGAGCTGTTTTTT. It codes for CASSTRQGSGELFF.

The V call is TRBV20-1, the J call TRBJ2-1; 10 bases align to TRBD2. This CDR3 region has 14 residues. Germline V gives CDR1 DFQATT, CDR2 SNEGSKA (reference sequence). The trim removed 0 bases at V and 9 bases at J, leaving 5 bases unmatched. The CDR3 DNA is TGCAGTGCTAGAGACCTAGCGGGGGTCAGTGAGCAGTTCTTC. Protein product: CSARDLAGVSEQFF.

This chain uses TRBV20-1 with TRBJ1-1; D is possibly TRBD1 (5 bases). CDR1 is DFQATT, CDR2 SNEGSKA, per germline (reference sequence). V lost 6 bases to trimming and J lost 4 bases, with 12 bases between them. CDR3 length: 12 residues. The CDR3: CSAQRRGTEAFF. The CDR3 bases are TGCAGTGCCCAGAGGAGGGGCACTGAAGCTTTCTTT.

Here the CDR3 reads CASRQYSFGNTEAFF. The CDR3 DNA reads TGTGCCAGTAGACAGTACTCTTTTGGGAACACTGAAGCTTTCTTT. The V gene is TRBV19, the J gene TRBJ1-1; D unclear. CDR1 is LNHDA and CDR2 is SQIVND in the germline V gene (reference sequence). CDR3 size: 15 residues. V lost 6 bases to trimming and J lost 1 base, with 15 bases between them.

The CDR3 coding sequence is TGCAGTGCTAGAGATCAGCGGGCTGGGGATACGCAGTATTTT. Translating gives CSARDQRAGDTQYF. V usage is TRBV20-1 and J usage is TRBJ2-3; D may be TRBD2 (6 bases). V was pared by 0 bases and J by 6 bases, with 13 bases between. From germline, CDR1 is DFQATT and CDR2 SNEGSKA (reference sequence). The CDR3 sequence is 14 residues long.

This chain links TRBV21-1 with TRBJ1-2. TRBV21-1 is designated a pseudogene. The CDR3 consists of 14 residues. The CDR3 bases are TGTGCCAGCAGCCGAAGATTGAAAGGCGATGGCTACACCTTC. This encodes CASSRRLKGDGYTF.

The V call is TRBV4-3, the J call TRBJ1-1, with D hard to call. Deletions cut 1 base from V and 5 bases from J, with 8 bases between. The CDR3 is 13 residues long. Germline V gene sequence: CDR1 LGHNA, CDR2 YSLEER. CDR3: CASSQASGTEAFF. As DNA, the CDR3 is TGCGCCAGCAGCCAAGCCTCGGGGACTGAAGCTTTCTTT.

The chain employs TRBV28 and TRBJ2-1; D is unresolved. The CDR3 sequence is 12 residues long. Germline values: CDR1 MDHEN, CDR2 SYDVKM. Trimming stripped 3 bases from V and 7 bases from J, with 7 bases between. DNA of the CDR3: TGTGCCAGCAGTTTGAACCTGAATGAGCAGTTCTTC. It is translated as CASSLNLNEQFF.

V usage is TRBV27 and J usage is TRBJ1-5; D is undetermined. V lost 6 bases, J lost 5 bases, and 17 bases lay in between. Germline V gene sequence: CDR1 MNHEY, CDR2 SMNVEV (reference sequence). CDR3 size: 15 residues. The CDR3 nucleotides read TGTGCCAGCAGCCCACTCGGGAGGGTCGATCAGCCCCAGCATTTT. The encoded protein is CASSPLGRVDQPQHF.

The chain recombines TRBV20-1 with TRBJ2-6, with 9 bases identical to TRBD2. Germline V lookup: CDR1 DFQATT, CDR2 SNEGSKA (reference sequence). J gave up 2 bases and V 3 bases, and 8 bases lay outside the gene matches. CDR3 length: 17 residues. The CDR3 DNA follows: TGCAGTGCTAGTCTCCGGGCTAGCGGGGCTGGGGCCAACGTCCTGACTTTC. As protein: CSASLRASGAGANVLTF.

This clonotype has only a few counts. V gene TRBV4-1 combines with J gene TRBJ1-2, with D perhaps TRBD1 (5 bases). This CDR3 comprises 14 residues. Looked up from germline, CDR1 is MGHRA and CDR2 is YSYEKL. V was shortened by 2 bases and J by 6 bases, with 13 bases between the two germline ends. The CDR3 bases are TGCGCCAGCAGCCAACCACAAGGGGTAGATGGCTACACCTTC. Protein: CASSQPQGVDGYTF.

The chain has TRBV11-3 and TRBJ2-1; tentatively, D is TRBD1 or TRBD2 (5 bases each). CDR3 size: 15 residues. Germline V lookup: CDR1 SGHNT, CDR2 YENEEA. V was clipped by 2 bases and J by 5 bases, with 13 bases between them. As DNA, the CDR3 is TGTGCCAGCAGCTTATCCCGGGGCCCACACAATGAGCAGTTCTTC. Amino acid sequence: CASSLSRGPHNEQFF. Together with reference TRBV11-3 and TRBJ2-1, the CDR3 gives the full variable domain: EAGVVQSPRYKIIEKKQPVAFWCNPISGHNTLYWYLQNLGQGPELLIRYENEEAVDDSQLPKDRFSAERLKGVDSTLKIQPAELGDSAVYLCASSLSRGPHNEQFFGPGTRLTVL.

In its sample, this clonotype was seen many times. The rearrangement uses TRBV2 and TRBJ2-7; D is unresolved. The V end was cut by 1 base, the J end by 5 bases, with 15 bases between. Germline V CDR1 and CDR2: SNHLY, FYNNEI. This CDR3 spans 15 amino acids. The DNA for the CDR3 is TGTGCCAGCAGTGAAGAAAGAATGCGATTCGACGAGCAGTACGTC. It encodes CASSEERMRFDEQYV.

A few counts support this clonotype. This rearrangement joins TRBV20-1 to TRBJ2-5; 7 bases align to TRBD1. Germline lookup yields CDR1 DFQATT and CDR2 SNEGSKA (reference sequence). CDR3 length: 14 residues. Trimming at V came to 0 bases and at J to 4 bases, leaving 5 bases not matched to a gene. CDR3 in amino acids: CSARDPYRGETQYF. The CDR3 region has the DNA TGCAGTGCTAGAGATCCTTACAGGGGAGAGACCCAGTACTTC.

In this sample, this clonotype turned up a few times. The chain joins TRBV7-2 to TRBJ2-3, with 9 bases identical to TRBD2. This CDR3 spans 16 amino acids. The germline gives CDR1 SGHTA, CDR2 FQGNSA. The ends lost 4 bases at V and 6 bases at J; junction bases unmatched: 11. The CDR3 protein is CASSWERGALRDTQYF. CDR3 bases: TGTGCCAGCAGCTGGGAGCGGGGGGCCCTCCGCGATACGCAGTATTTT.

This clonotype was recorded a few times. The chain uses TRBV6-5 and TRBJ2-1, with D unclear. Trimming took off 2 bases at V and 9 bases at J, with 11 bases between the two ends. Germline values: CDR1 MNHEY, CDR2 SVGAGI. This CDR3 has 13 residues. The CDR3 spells CASSYNPVGEQFF. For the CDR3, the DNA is TGTGCCAGCAGTTACAACCCAGTGGGTGAGCAGTTCTTC.

DNA of the CDR3: TGTGCCAGCAGCCTCGACGGAGCCTACGAGCAGTACGTC. It yields the protein CASSLDGAYEQYV. The rearrangement joins TRBV6-2 or TRBV6-3 to TRBJ2-7; D remains unclear. CDR1 is MNHEY and CDR2 is SVGEGT in the germline V gene. This CDR3 has 13 amino acids. The V end lost 6 bases, the J end lost 2 bases, and 11 bases lay between the germline ends.

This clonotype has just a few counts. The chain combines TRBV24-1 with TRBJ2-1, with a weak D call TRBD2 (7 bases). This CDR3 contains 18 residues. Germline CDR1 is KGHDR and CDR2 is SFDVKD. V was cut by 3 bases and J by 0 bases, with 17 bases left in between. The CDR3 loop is CATSDGGGRESSYNEQFF. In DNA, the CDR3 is TGTGCCACCAGTGATGGTGGGGGGCGGGAGAGCTCCTACAATGAGCAGTTCTTC.

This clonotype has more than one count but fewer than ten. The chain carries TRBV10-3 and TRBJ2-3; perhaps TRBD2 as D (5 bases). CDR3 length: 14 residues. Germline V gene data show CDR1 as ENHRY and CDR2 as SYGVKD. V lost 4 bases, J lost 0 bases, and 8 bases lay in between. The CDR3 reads CAISARTSTDTQYF. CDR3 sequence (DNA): TGTGCCATCAGTGCCAGGACTAGCACAGATACGCAGTATTTT.

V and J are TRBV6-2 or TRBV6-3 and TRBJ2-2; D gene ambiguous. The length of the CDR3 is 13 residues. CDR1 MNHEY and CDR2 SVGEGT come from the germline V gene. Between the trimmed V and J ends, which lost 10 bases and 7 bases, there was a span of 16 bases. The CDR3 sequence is CATMTYPGGELFF. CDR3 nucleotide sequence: TGTGCCACTATGACATATCCGGGCGGGGAGCTGTTTTTT.

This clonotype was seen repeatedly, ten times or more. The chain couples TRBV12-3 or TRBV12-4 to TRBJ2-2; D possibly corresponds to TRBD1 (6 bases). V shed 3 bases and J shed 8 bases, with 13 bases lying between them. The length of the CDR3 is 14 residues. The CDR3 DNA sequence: TGTGCCAGCAGTTTCTCCCGCACAGGGGGGGAGCTGTTTTTT. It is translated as CASSFSRTGGELFF.

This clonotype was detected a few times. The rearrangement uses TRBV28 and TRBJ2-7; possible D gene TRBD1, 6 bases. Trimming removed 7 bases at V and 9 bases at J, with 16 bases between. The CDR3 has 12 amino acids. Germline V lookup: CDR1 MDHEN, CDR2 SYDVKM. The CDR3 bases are TGTGCCAGCACGACCGGGACACACACGCAGTACGTC. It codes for CASTTGTHTQYV.

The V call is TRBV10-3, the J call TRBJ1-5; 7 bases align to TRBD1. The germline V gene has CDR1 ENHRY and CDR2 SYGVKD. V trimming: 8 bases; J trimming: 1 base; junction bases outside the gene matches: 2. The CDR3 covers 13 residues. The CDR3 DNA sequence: TGTGCCATCGGACAGGCGAGCAATCAGCCCCAGCATTTT. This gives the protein CAIGQASNQPQHF.

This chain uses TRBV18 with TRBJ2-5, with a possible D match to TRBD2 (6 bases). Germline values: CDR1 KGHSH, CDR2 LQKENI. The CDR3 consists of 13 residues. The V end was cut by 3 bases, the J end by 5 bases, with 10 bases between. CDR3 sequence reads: CASSPSSGETQYF. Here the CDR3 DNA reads TGTGCCAGCTCACCTTCCAGCGGGGAGACCCAGTACTTC.

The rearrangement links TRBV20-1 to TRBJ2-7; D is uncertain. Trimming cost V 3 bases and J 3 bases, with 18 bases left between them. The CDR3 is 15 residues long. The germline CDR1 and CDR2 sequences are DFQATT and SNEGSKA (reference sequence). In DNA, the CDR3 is TGCAGTGCTAGGAAGGCCGCTCACCTCTTCTACGAGCAGTACGTC. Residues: CSARKAAHLFYEQYV.

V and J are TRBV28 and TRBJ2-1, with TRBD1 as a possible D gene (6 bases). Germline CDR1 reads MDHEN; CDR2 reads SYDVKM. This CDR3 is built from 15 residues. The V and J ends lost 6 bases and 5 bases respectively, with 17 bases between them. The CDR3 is CASSRNPDSNNEQFF. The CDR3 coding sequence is TGTGCCAGCAGCCGTAACCCGGACAGTAACAATGAGCAGTTCTTC.

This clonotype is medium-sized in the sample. The CDR3 loop reads CASSERRYTEAFF. In DNA, the CDR3 is TGTGCCAGCAGTGAGAGGAGGTACACTGAAGCTTTCTTT. The chain employs TRBV2 and TRBJ1-1; D is uncertain. This CDR3 spans 13 amino acids. Per the germline V gene, CDR1 is SNHLY and CDR2 is FYNNEI. V was trimmed by 3 bases and J by 3 bases, leaving 8 bases between them.

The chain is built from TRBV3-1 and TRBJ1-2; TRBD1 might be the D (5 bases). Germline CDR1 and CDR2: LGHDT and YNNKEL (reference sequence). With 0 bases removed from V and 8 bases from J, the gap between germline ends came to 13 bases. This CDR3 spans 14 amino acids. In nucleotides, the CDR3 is TGTGCCAGCAGCCAAGATATCGGGGGTCGGGGCTACACCTTC. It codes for CASSQDIGGRGYTF.

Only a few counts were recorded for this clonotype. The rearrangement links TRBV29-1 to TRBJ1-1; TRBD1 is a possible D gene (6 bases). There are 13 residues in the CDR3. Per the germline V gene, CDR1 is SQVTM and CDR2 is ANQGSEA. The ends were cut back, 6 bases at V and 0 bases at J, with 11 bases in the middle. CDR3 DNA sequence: TGCAGCGTGAGGGGGTCTGTGAACACTGAAGCTTTCTTT. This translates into CSVRGSVNTEAFF.